Below, one TCR beta chain is given with its context. The sample comes from a study of preoperative IRX-2 immunotherapy in early breast cancer. Treatment reported: preoperative locoregional IRX-2 cytokine immunotherapy. Patients received preoperative, locoregional IRX-2 cytokine immunotherapy in a phase Ib study. Germline V gene lookup returns CDR1 KGHSH and CDR2 LQKENI. V shed 5 bases and J shed 5 bases, with 16 bases lying between them. CDR3 length: 16 amino acids. Sequenced by immunoSEQ multiplex PCR; TCRdb stores in-frame clones only, minus some. The sample shows 25,000 or so clones, roughly 96% of them seen only once.

The receptor comes from a human donor with breast cancer. V usage is TRBV18 and J usage is TRBJ1-6; D gene ambiguous. Sequencing used tumor tissue, obtained after IRX-2 immunotherapy. CDR3 DNA sequence: TGTGCCAGCTCAGCGACTATTATAACAGATAATTCACCCCTCCACTTT. Translated, it gives CASSATIITDNSPLHF.